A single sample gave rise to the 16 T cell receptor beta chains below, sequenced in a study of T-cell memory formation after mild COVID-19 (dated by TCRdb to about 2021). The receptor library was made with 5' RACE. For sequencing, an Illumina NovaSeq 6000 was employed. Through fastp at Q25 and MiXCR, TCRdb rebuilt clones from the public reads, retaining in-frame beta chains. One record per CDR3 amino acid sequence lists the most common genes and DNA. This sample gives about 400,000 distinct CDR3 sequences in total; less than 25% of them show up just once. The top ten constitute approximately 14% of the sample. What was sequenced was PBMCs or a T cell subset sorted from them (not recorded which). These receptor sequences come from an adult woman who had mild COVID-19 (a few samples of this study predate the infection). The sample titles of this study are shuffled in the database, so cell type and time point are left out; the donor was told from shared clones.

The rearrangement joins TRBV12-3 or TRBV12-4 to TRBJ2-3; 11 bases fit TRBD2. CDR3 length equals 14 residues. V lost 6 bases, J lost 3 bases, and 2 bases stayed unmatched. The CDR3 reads CASRTSGKTDTQYF. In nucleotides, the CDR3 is TGTGCCAGCAGGACTAGCGGGAAAACAGATACGCAGTATTTT.

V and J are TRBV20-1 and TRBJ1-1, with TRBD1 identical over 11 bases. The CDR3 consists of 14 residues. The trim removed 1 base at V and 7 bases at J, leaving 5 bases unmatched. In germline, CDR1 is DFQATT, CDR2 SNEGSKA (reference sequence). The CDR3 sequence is CSARVDRGPVEAFF. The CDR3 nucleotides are TGCAGTGCTAGAGTGGACAGGGGGCCGGTTGAAGCTTTCTTT.

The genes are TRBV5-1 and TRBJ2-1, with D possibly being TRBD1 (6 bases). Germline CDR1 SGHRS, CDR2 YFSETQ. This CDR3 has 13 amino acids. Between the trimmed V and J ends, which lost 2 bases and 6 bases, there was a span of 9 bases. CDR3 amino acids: CASSLGGPNEQFF. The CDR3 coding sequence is TGCGCCAGCAGCTTAGGGGGTCCCAATGAGCAGTTCTTC.

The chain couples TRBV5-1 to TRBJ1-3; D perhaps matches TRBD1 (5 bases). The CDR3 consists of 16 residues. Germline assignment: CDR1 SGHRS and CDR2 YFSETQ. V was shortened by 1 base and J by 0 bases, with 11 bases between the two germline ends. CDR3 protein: CASSLPGPDSGNTIYF. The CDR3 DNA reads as TGCGCCAGCAGCTTGCCGGGGCCCGACTCTGGAAACACCATATATTTT.

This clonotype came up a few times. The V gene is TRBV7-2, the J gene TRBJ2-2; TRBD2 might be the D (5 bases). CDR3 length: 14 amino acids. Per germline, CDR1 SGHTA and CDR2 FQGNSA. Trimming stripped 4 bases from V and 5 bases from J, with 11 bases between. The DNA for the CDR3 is TGTGCCAGCAGCTGGACGGGGAGAACCGGGGAGCTGTTTTTT. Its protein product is CASSWTGRTGELFF.

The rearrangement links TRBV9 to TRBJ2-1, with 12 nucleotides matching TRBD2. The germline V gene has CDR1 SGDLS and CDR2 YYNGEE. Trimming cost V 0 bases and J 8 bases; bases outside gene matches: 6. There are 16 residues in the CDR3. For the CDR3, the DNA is TGTGCCAGCAGCGTAGGGACTAGCGGGGTCAAAGATGAGCAGTTCTTC. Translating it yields CASSVGTSGVKDEQFF.

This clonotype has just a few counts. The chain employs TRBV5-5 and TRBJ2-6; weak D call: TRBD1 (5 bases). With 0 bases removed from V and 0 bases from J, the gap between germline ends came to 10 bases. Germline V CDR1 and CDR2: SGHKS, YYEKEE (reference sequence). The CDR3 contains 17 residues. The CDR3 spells CASSLGVQGSGANVLTF. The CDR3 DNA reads TGTGCCAGCAGCTTGGGGGTCCAGGGCTCTGGGGCCAACGTCCTGACTTTC.

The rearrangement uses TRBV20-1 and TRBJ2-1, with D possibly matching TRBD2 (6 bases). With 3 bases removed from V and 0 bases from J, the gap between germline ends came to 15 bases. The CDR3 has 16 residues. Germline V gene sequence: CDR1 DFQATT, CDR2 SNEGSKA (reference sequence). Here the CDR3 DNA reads TGCAGTGCTAGGACTGGGCTAGCGAGCTCCTACAATGAGCAGTTCTTC. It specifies CSARTGLASSYNEQFF.

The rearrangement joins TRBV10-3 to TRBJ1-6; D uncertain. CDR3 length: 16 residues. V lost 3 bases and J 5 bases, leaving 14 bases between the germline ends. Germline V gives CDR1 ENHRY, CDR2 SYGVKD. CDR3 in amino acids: CAISDVESTHNSPLHF. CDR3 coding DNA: TGTGCCATCAGTGACGTCGAGAGCACCCATAATTCACCCCTCCACTTT.

The CDR3 DNA sequence: TGTGCCAGCAGCCCGGACGGACAGGGGAACACTGAAGCTTTCTTT. It is translated as CASSPDGQGNTEAFF. The V call is TRBV5-8, the J call TRBJ1-1; 8 nucleotides agree with TRBD1. Looked up from germline, CDR1 is SGHTS and CDR2 is YDEGEE. The CDR3 consists of 15 residues. V was pared by 4 bases and J by 1 base, with 6 bases of the junction left unmatched.

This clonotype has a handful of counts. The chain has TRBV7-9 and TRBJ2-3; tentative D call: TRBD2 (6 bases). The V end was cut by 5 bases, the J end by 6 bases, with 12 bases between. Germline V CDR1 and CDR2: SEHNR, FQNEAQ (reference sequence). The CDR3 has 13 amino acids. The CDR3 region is CASSTRLGDTQYF. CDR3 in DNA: TGTGCCAGCAGCACCCGACTAGGTGATACGCAGTATTTT.

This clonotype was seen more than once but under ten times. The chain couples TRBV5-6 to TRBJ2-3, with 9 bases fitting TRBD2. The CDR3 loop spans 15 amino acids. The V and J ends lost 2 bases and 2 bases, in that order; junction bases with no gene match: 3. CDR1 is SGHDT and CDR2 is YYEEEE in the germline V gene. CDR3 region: CASSLGGGVTDTQYF. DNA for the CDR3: TGTGCCAGCAGCTTAGGCGGGGGGGTCACAGATACGCAGTATTTT.

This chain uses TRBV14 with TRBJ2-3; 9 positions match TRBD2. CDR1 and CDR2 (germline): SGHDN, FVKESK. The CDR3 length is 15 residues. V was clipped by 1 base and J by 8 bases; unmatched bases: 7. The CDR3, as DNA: TGTGCCAGCAGCCAAGGGGGACTAGCTTGGGCTACGCAGTATTTT. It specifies CASSQGGLAWATQYF.

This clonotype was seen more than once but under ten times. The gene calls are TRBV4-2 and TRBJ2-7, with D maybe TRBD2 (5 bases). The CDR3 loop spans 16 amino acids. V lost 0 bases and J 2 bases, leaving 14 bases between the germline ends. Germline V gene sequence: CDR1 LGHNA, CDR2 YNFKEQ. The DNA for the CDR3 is TGTGCCAGCAGCCAAGATGGGTTAGCGCCAGCCTACGAGCAGTACTTC. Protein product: CASSQDGLAPAYEQYF.

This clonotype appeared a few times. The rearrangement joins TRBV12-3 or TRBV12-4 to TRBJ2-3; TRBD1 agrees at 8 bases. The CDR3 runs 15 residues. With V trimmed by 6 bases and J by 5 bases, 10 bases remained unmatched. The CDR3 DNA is TGTGCCAGCAGCCCAGACAGGGGTAGTATAGATACGCAGTATTTT. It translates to CASSPDRGSIDTQYF.

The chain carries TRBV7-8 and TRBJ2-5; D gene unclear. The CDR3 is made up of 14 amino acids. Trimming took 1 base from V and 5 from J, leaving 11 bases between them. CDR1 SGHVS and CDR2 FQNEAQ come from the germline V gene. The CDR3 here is CASSLEGSGETQYF. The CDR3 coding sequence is TGTGCCAGCAGCTTAGAAGGGTCTGGGGAGACCCAGTACTTC.